This T cell receptor beta chain emerged from a study of naive and memory T cell subsets. This CDR3 comprises 12 residues. Germline CDR1 is SEHNR and CDR2 is FQNEAQ (reference sequence). With V trimmed by 0 bases and J by 12 bases, 5 bases remained unmatched. Four PCR rounds used nested alpha and beta constant region primers plus the SP2 primer. One entry per CDR3 protein, called by TCRdb with MiXCR from the UMI-ligation and nested PCR reads. The data contain around 37,000 distinct CDR3 sequences, approximately 11% of them seen just once; the ten biggest clones take up roughly 3.9%. Specified treatment: skin biopsy from PPD injection site in Mantoux-positive individual. A UMI-containing oligonucleotide was joined by 3' ligation to the TCR cDNA template. Reverse transcription used DNase-treated unsorted total RNA, aiming for about 1 to 1000 ng.

The chain links TRBV7-9 to TRBJ2-7; 7 nucleotides match TRBD2. Sequenced material: skin, taken from a tuberculin skin test site. The TCR was taken from an adult in good health. The CDR3 bases are TGTGCCAGCAGCTTAGCTACGGGAGGTCGGTACTTC. This encodes CASSLATGGRYF.